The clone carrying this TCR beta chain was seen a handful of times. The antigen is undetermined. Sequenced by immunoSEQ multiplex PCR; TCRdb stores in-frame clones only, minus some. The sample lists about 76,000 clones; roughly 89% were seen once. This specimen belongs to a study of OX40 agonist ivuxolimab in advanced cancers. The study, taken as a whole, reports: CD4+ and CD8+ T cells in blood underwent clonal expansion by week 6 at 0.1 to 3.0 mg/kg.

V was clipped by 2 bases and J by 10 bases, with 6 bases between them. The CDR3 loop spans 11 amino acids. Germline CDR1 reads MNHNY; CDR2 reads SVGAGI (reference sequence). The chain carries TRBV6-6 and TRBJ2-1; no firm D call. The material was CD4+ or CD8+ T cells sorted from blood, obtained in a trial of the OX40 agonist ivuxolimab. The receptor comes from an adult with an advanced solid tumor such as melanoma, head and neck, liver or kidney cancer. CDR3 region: CASSYKTEQFF. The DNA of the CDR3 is TGTGCCAGCAGTTACAAGACAGAGCAGTTCTTC.